This T cell receptor beta chain comes out of a study of PD-1 blockade in classical Hodgkin lymphoma. The table came from immunoSEQ multiplex PCR; TCRdb's copy has only in-frame clones and leaves some out. This sample has 20,000 to 25,000 clones, with roughly 94% found just once. This clone was observed once. V lost 0 bases to trimming and J lost 2 bases, with 9 bases between them. There are 15 residues in the CDR3. Germline lookup yields CDR1 SGDLS and CDR2 YYNGEE. This sample's time point: newly diagnosed, previously untreated cHL patient sample. The sample consisted of peripheral blood mononuclear cells (PBMCs). The chain is built from TRBV9 and TRBJ2-1; weak D call: TRBD1 (6 bases). The sequence was collected from a human donor with classical Hodgkin lymphoma. The chain's CDR3 is CASSVEQGAYNEQFF. CDR3 coding DNA: TGTGCCAGCAGCGTAGAACAGGGCGCCTACAATGAGCAGTTCTTC.